This entry concerns a single TCR beta chain. The data are from a study of PD-1 blockade in classical Hodgkin lymphoma. Relapses following autologous stem cell transplantation were seen in all patients, with brentuximab vedotin exposure varying. Only in-frame clones appear in the TCRdb table, and some are missing; sequencing was by immunoSEQ multiplex PCR. The top ten hold more than 25% of the sample, which has 25,000 to 30,000 clones, around 70% seen once. The germline gives CDR1 SEHNR, CDR2 FQNEAQ (reference sequence). The CDR3 covers 16 residues. V was clipped by 5 bases and J by 0 bases, with 11 bases between them.

The clonotype comes from a human donor with classical Hodgkin lymphoma. The chain employs TRBV7-9 and TRBJ1-6; a possible D gene is TRBD1 (6 bases). Sequenced here: peripheral blood mononuclear cells (PBMCs), sampled before the second cycle of nivolumab. In DNA, the CDR3 is TGTGCCAGCAGCCTTACAGGGAGCTCCTATAATTCACCCCTCCACTTT. The encoded protein is CASSLTGSSYNSPLHF.